The 28 T cell receptor beta chains in this list originate from one sample, sequenced in a study of patients and donors after allogeneic stem cell transplantation (dated by TCRdb to about 2020). Libraries came from RT-PCR. Sequencing took place on a NextSeq 550. TCRdb handled the public reads itself, with Q25 trimming in fastp and clone calling in MiXCR, and kept productive beta chains. Every distinct CDR3 protein forms one entry, paired with its most common genes and DNA. In all, the sample holds roughly 880,000 distinct CDR3 sequences, and about a sixth of those were seen once. Jointly, the top ten make up approximately 5.9% of the sample. The specimen sequenced was blood, either unsorted or a sorted T cell fraction (not recorded which). Receptors originate from a human donor who was either an allogeneic HSCT recipient or a stem cell or donor lymphocyte infusion donor (not recorded which). It is not recorded whose cells these are; they may come from a transplant donor.

This clonotype was observed a few times. The chain joins TRBV7-9 to TRBJ2-2; D uncertain. The V end was cut by 1 base, the J end by 7 bases, with 7 bases between. The germline V gene has CDR1 SEHNR and CDR2 FQNEAQ (reference sequence). The CDR3 has 13 amino acids. CDR3 sequence: CASSLEVGGELFF. The CDR3 coding sequence is TGTGCCAGCAGCTTAGAGGTTGGCGGGGAGCTGTTTTTT.

This clonotype was observed at least ten times. This chain links TRBV6-5 with TRBJ2-7; maybe TRBD2 (5 bases). The V gene lost 4 bases and the J gene lost 3 bases, with 10 bases spanning the gap. The length of the CDR3 is 13 residues. Germline V lookup: CDR1 MNHEY, CDR2 SVGAGI. CDR3 loop: CASSFNRDYEQYF. The CDR3 nucleotides read TGTGCCAGCAGTTTCAACCGGGACTACGAGCAGTACTTC.

The gene calls are TRBV24-1 and TRBJ1-5; D is uncertain. V was trimmed by 2 bases and J by 2 bases, leaving 12 bases between them. The CDR3 has 16 amino acids. CDR1 is KGHDR and CDR2 is SFDVKD in the germline V gene. This chain's CDR3 is CATSDSGPGGNQPQHF. As DNA, the CDR3 is TGTGCCACCAGTGATTCCGGGCCCGGGGGCAATCAGCCCCAGCATTTT.

The chain has TRBV6-1 and TRBJ1-1, with D tentatively TRBD1 (6 bases). The germline V and J ends were trimmed by 6 bases and 7 bases, with 18 bases remaining between them. CDR3 length: 14 residues. Germline V gene lookup returns CDR1 MNHNS and CDR2 SASEGT. CDR3 bases: TGTGCCAGCAGGGAATTCGGCGGGGGCAGTGAAGCTTTCTTT. Translating it yields CASREFGGGSEAFF.

The sample holds many counts of this clonotype. The chain joins TRBV29-1 to TRBJ2-3; no reliable D call. Germline CDR1 reads SQVTM; CDR2 reads ANQGSEA. This CDR3 region has 13 residues. V was shortened by 4 bases and J by 2 bases, with 10 bases between the two germline ends. The CDR3 loop reads CSVGDEFTDTQYF. The CDR3, as DNA: TGCAGCGTTGGCGACGAATTCACAGATACGCAGTATTTT.

The rearrangement uses TRBV10-3 and TRBJ2-5; 7 nucleotides match TRBD1. The CDR3 extends over 16 amino acids. V lost 2 bases and J lost 3; bases outside the gene matches: 9. Germline CDR1 is ENHRY and CDR2 is SYGVKD. The CDR3 reads CAISEGTVGLEETQYF. The DNA of the CDR3 is TGTGCCATCAGTGAGGGGACAGTAGGCCTAGAAGAGACCCAGTACTTC.

The J gene is TRBJ2-7, the V gene TRBV15, with D possibly TRBD2 on 5 matching bases. The V end was cut by 0 bases, the J end by 3 bases, with 9 bases between. CDR3 length: 14 amino acids. Germline V gives CDR1 LNHNV, CDR2 YYDKDF (reference sequence). The CDR3 is CATSREEDVYEQYF. The CDR3 nucleotides read TGTGCCACCAGCAGAGAGGAGGACGTCTACGAGCAGTACTTC.

This clonotype was detected ten times or more. The rearrangement joins TRBV9 to TRBJ1-1; 7 nucleotides line up with TRBD1. V lost 3 bases to trimming and J lost 11 bases; unmatched junction nucleotides: 4. The CDR3 runs to 11 residues. The germline V gene has CDR1 SGDLS and CDR2 YYNGEE. CDR3: CASSGRGEAFF. The CDR3, as DNA: TGTGCCAGCAGCGGCAGGGGGGAGGCTTTCTTT. The full variable domain, completed using reference TRBV9 and TRBJ1-1, is DSGVTQTPKHLITATGQRVTLRCSPRSGDLSVYWYQQSLDQGLQFLIQYYNGEERAKGNILERFSAQQFPDLHSELNLSSLELGDSALYFCASSGRGEAFFGQGTRLTVV.

The rearrangement uses TRBV11-3 and TRBJ2-7; D might be TRBD2 (5 bases). The CDR3 is made up of 13 amino acids. In germline, CDR1 is SGHNT, CDR2 YENEEA. The ends were cut back, 6 bases at V and 5 bases at J, with 14 bases in the middle. For the CDR3, the DNA is TGTGCCAGCAGTTCTTGGGGTAGCGACGAGCAGTACTTC. Its protein is CASSSWGSDEQYF.

Only a few counts were recorded for this clonotype. The chain uses TRBV29-1 and TRBJ2-2, with 8 bases fitting TRBD2. V lost 4 bases, J lost 4 bases, and 8 bases stayed unmatched. CDR3 size: 15 residues. Per the germline V gene, CDR1 is SQVTM and CDR2 is ANQGSEA. The CDR3 reads CSVGRAGRGTGELFF. The DNA of the CDR3 is TGCAGCGTTGGCCGGGCCGGGAGGGGCACCGGGGAGCTGTTTTTT.

The V gene is TRBV19, the J gene TRBJ2-7, with D possibly matching TRBD1 (5 bases). Germline V CDR1 and CDR2: LNHDA, SQIVND (reference sequence). Trimming removed 0 bases at V and 2 bases at J, with 11 bases between. The length of the CDR3 is 15 residues. The CDR3 region has the DNA TGTGCCAGTAGTATAGATCTGACAGTAGCCTACGAGCAGTACTTC. Translating it yields CASSIDLTVAYEQYF.

CDR3 residues: CASSLSRALYNEQFF. In DNA form, the CDR3 reads TGCGCCAGCAGCTTGAGTCGAGCATTATACAATGAGCAGTTCTTC. This chain joins TRBV5-1 and TRBJ2-1; D is unclear. CDR1 SGHRS and CDR2 YFSETQ come from the germline V gene. The CDR3 loop spans 15 amino acids. V lost 1 base and J lost 4, with 12 bases in between.

V gene TRBV12-3 or TRBV12-4 combines with J gene TRBJ2-7, with TRBD1 matching 7 bases. The V and J ends lost 5 bases and 1 base, in that order; junction bases with no gene match: 14. This CDR3 comprises 17 residues. In DNA, the CDR3 is TGTGCCAGCAGTCATGGGACAGACTTCACCCCTTCCTACGAGCAGTACTTC. It codes for CASSHGTDFTPSYEQYF.

V and J are TRBV20-1 and TRBJ2-1, with 8 nucleotides matching TRBD2. CDR1 and CDR2 from the germline V gene are DFQATT and SNEGSKA (reference sequence). Trimming took 1 base from V and 8 from J; bases not matched to a gene: 4. The CDR3 has 13 amino acids. CDR3 amino acids: CSARAGGPHEQFF. CDR3 nucleotides: TGCAGTGCTAGAGCGGGGGGGCCCCATGAGCAGTTCTTC.

This clonotype was counted a few times. This rearrangement joins TRBV4-2 to TRBJ1-1, with no clear D. The germline CDR1 and CDR2 sequences are LGHNA and YNFKEQ. The CDR3 is made up of 13 amino acids. With 4 bases removed from V and 3 bases from J, the gap between germline ends came to 9 bases. CDR3 sequence reads: CASSPRKDTEAFF. The CDR3 DNA reads TGTGCCAGCAGCCCTCGAAAGGACACTGAAGCTTTCTTT.

This clonotype was counted once. This rearrangement joins TRBV28 to TRBJ2-1; D gene unclear. Between the trimmed V and J ends, which lost 7 bases and 3 bases, there was a span of 13 bases. Germline V gene sequence: CDR1 MDHEN, CDR2 SYDVKM. The CDR3 totals 14 residues. CDR3 bases: TGTGCCAGCACCCCCTACAATTTCTACAATGAGCAGTTCTTC. Its protein is CASTPYNFYNEQFF.

The V call is TRBV20-1, the J call TRBJ2-3; D may be TRBD1 (5 bases). The CDR3 sequence is 14 residues long. Trimming left V 1 base short and J 0 bases short, with 8 bases between. The germline V gene has CDR1 DFQATT and CDR2 SNEGSKA (reference sequence). The CDR3 nucleotides are TGCAGTGCTAGAGGACAGTATAGCACAGATACGCAGTATTTT. Its translation: CSARGQYSTDTQYF.

The chain joins TRBV7-9 to TRBJ2-1; a possible D gene is TRBD1 (6 bases). The CDR3 runs 17 residues. V was clipped by 5 bases and J by 5 bases, with 22 bases between them. From germline, CDR1 is SEHNR and CDR2 FQNEAQ (reference sequence). The CDR3 DNA is TGTGCCAGCAGCCGACTCCGACCCGGGACAATAAACAATGAGCAGTTCTTC. Protein product: CASSRLRPGTINNEQFF. Full variable domain (remainder filled in from reference TRBV7-9 and TRBJ2-1): DTGVSQNPRHKITKRGQNVTFRCDPISEHNRLYWYRQTLGQGPEFLTYFQNEAQLEKSRLLSDRFSAERPKGSFSTLEIQRTEQGDSAMYLCASSRLRPGTINNEQFFGPGTRLTVL.

This clonotype appeared a few times. This CDR3 reads CASSSRAGYTDTQYF. The CDR3 DNA sequence: TGTGCCAGCAGTTCCCGAGCCGGGTACACAGATACGCAGTATTTT. This chain links TRBV6-5 with TRBJ2-3; D uncertain. The CDR3 runs to 15 residues. The germline V gene has CDR1 MNHEY and CDR2 SVGAGI. Trimming cost V 4 bases and J 2 bases, with 13 bases left between them.

This clonotype was seen repeatedly, ten times or more. The chain is built from TRBV4-2 and TRBJ1-1; D is perhaps TRBD1 (6 bases). The CDR3 covers 13 residues. V was shortened by 1 base and J by 5 bases, with 8 bases between the two germline ends. Per the germline V gene, CDR1 is LGHNA and CDR2 is YNFKEQ. CDR3 loop: CASSQVQGTEAFF. The DNA for the CDR3 is TGTGCCAGCAGCCAAGTGCAGGGGACTGAAGCTTTCTTT.

CDR3 in amino acids: CASSPGLAGPREQFF. The CDR3 DNA reads TGCGCCAGCAGCCCCGGACTAGCGGGACCTCGCGAGCAGTTCTTC. The chain carries TRBV5-1 and TRBJ2-1, with 12 nucleotides matching TRBD2. V shed 4 bases and J 10 bases; nucleotides not matched to a gene: 9. The CDR3 covers 15 residues. Germline V gene lookup returns CDR1 SGHRS and CDR2 YFSETQ.

J is TRBJ1-1 and V is TRBV27; 10 nucleotides agree with TRBD1. CDR1 and CDR2 from the germline V gene are MNHEY and SMNVEV (reference sequence). Unmatched junction bases numbered 9, after V lost 7 bases and J lost 4 bases. The CDR3 covers 15 residues. CDR3 DNA: TGTGCCAGCAATCTGAAACGGACAGGGGGCACTGAAGCTTTCTTT. Translating it yields CASNLKRTGGTEAFF.

The V call is TRBV20-1, the J call TRBJ2-7, with 10 bases lining up with TRBD2. The CDR3 runs to 15 residues. Germline CDR1 and CDR2: DFQATT and SNEGSKA (reference sequence). J gave up 1 base and V 2 bases, and 5 bases lay outside the gene matches. DNA of the CDR3: TGCAGTGCTAGACAAACTAGCGGGAAGTCCTACGAGCAGTACTTC. Translation gives CSARQTSGKSYEQYF.

This clonotype showed up just a few times. This sequence joins TRBV20-1 and TRBJ2-5; D perhaps matches TRBD2 (6 bases). Germline assignment: CDR1 DFQATT and CDR2 SNEGSKA (reference sequence). V lost 7 bases to trimming and J lost 5 bases, with 23 bases between them. The CDR3 sequence is 15 residues long. The CDR3, as DNA: TGCAGTGTTAATTTGGTCCCGGGAGAGTCCGAGACCCAGTACTTC. Amino acids: CSVNLVPGESETQYF.

The chain recombines TRBV6-2 or TRBV6-3 with TRBJ1-5; TRBD1 aligns across 10 bases. The CDR3 has 16 residues. Germline-derived CDR1 and CDR2 are MNHEY and SVGEGT. The ends lost 6 bases at V and 2 bases at J; junction bases unmatched: 7. This chain's CDR3 is CASRQDRGLGNQPQHF. The CDR3 coding sequence is TGTGCCAGCAGGCAAGACAGGGGGCTTGGCAATCAGCCCCAGCATTTT.

Ten or more counts support this clonotype. The chain employs TRBV10-3 and TRBJ2-1, with 11 nucleotides matching TRBD2. The germline V gene has CDR1 ENHRY and CDR2 SYGVKD. With V trimmed by 3 bases and J by 3 bases, 4 bases remained unmatched. The CDR3 runs to 16 residues. The CDR3 DNA sequence: TGTGCCATCAGTGACCCGGGACTAGCGGTCTACAATGAGCAGTTCTTC. Amino acid sequence: CAISDPGLAVYNEQFF.

The table lists this clonotype with a few counts. V is TRBV27 and J is TRBJ2-1; 14 bases match TRBD2. This CDR3 has 18 amino acids. The germline CDR1 and CDR2 sequences are MNHEY and SMNVEV (reference sequence). V shed 1 base and J 9 bases; nucleotides not matched to a gene: 11. CDR3: CASSLYVQTSGRAFEQFF. The CDR3 coding sequence is TGTGCCAGCAGTTTATATGTCCAGACTAGCGGGAGGGCCTTTGAGCAGTTCTTC.

The chain employs TRBV7-8 and TRBJ2-5, with D tentatively TRBD1 (6 bases). The CDR3 totals 13 residues. The ends were cut back, 2 bases at V and 5 bases at J, with 9 bases in the middle. The germline V gene encodes CDR1 SGHVS and CDR2 FQNEAQ. The CDR3 region is CASSLRGTETQYF. The CDR3 nucleotides read TGTGCCAGCAGCTTAAGGGGGACGGAGACCCAGTACTTC.